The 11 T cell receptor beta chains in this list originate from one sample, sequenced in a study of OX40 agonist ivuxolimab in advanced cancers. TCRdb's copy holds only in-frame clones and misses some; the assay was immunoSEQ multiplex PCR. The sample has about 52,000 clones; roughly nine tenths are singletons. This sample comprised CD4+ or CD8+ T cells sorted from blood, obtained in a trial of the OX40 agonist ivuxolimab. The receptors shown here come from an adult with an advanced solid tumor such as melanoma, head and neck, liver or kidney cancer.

The CDR3 coding sequence is TGCGCCAGCAGCCAGGACAACAACTATGGCTACACCTTC. It translates to CASSQDNNYGYTF. V and J are TRBV4-1 and TRBJ1-2; D may be TRBD1 (5 bases). Germline assignment: CDR1 MGHRA and CDR2 YSYEKL. The ends were cut back, 3 bases at V and 2 bases at J, with 7 bases in the middle. The CDR3 extends over 13 amino acids.

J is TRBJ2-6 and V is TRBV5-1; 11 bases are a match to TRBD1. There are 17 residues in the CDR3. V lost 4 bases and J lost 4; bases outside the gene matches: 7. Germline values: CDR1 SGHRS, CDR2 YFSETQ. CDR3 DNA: TGCGCCAGCAGCATCGGACAGGGGGCGCAAGGGGCCAACGTCCTGACTTTC. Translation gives CASSIGQGAQGANVLTF.

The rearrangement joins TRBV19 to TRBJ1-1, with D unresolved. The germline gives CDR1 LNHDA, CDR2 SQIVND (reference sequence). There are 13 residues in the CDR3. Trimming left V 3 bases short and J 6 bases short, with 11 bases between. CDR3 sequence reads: CASSIRDNAEAFF. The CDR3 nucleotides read TGTGCCAGTAGTATCCGCGATAACGCTGAAGCTTTCTTT.

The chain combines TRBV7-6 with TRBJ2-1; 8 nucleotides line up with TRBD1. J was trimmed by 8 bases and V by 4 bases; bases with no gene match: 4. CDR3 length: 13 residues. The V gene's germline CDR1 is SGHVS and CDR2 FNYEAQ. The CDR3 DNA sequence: TGTGCCAGCAGCTGGCAGGGGGCTTATGAGCAGTTCTTC. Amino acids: CASSWQGAYEQFF.

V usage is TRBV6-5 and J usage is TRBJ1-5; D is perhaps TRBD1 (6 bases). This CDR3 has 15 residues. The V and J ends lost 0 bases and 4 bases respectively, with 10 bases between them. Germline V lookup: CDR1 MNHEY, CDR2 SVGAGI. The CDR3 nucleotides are TGTGCCAGCAGTTACTCCAACAGGGTTAATCAGCCCCAGCATTTT. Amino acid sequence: CASSYSNRVNQPQHF.

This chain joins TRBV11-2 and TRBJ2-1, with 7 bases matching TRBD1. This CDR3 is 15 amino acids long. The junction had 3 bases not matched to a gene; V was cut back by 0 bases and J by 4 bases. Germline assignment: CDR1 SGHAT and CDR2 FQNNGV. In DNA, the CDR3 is TGTGCCAGCAGCTTAGAGGTGACAGGGTACAATGAGCAGTTCTTC. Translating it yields CASSLEVTGYNEQFF.

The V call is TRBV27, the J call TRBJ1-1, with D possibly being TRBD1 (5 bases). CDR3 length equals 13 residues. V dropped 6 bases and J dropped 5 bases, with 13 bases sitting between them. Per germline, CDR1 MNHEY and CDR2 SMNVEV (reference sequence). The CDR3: CASRLAGATEAFF. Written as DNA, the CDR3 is TGTGCCAGCAGATTGGCTGGGGCTACTGAAGCTTTCTTT.

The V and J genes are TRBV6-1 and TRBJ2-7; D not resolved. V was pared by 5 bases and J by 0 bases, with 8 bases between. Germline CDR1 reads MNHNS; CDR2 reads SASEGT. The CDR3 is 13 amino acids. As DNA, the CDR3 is TGTGCCAGCAGTTGGGGATTCTCCTACGAGCAGTACTTC. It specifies CASSWGFSYEQYF.

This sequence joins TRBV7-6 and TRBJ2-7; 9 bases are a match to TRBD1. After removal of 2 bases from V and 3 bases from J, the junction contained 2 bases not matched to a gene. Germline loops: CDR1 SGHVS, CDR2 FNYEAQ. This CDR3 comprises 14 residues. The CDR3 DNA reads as TGTGCCAGCAGCTTAACGGGACAGGGCTACGAGCAGTACTTC. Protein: CASSLTGQGYEQYF.

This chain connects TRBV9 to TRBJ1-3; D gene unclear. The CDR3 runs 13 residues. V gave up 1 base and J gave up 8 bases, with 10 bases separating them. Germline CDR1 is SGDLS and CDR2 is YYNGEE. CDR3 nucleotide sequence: TGTGCCAGCAGCGTACACGAGGAGGACACCATATATTTT. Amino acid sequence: CASSVHEEDTIYF.

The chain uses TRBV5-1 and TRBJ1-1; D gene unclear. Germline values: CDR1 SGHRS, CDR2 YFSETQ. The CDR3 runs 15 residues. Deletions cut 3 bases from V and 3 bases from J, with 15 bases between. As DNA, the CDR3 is TGCGCCAGCAGCTCATGGGCTCATCGGGACACTGAAGCTTTCTTT. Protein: CASSSWAHRDTEAFF. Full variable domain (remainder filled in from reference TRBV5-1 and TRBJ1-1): KAGVTQTPRYLIKTRGQQVTLSCSPISGHRSVSWYQQTPGQGLQFLFEYFSETQRNKGNFPGRFSGRQFSNSRSEMNVSTLELGDSALYLCASSSWAHRDTEAFFGQGTRLTVV.